The T cell receptor (beta chain) described here comes from a study of cytomegalovirus exposure and HLA in healthy donors. Study conclusions and caveats: A previous analysis found most TCR beta V segments productive roughly 90% or roughly 30% of the time.

The CDR3 is made up of 16 amino acids. Germline V gene lookup returns CDR1 SGHAT and CDR2 FQNNGV. V was clipped by 0 bases and J by 6 bases, with 15 bases between them. The PCR had 60 Vbeta and 13 Jbeta primers. Assay: immunoSEQ multiplex PCR; the TCRdb copy retains only in-frame clones and omits some. The sample has approximately 130,000 clones, around 77% seen once. As for this clone: The antigen is undetermined.

The sample consisted of PBMCs. This chain links TRBV11-2 with TRBJ2-1; D perhaps matches TRBD1 (5 bases). This TCR derives from a man in his forties or fifties in good health and CMV-seronegative. The CDR3 loop is CASSLDRGRASNEQFF. CDR3 DNA: TGTGCCAGCAGCTTAGATCGAGGCAGGGCCAGCAATGAGCAGTTCTTC. The full variable domain, its missing parts supplied by reference TRBV11-2 and TRBJ2-1, is EAGVAQSPRYKIIEKRQSVAFWCNPISGHATLYWYQQILGQGPKLLIQFQNNGVVDDSQLPKDRFSAERLKGVDSTLKIQPAKLEDSAVYLCASSLDRGRASNEQFFGPGTRLTVL.